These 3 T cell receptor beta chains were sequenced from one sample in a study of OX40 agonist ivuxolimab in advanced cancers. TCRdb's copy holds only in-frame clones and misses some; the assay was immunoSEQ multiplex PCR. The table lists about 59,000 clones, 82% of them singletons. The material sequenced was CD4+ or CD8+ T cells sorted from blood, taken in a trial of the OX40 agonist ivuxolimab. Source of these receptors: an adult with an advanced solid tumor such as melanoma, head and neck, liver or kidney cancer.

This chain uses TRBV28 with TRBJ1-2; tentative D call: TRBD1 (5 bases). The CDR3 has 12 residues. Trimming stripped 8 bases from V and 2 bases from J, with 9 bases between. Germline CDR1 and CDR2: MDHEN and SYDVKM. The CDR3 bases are TGTGCCAGCCTAAGACAGAACTATGGCTACACCTTC. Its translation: CASLRQNYGYTF.

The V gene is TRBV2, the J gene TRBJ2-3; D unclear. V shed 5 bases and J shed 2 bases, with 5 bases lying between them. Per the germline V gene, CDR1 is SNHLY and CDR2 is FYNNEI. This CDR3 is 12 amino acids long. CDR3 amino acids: CASSRFTDTQYF. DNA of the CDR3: TGTGCCAGCAGTAGGTTCACAGATACGCAGTATTTT.

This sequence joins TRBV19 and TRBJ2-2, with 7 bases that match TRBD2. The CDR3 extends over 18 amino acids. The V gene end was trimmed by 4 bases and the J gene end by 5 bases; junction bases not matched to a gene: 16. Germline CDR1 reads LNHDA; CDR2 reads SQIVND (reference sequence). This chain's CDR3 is CASSTERDPGGRTGELFF. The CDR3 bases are TGTGCCAGTAGTACGGAGAGGGATCCGGGAGGAAGAACCGGGGAGCTGTTTTTT.